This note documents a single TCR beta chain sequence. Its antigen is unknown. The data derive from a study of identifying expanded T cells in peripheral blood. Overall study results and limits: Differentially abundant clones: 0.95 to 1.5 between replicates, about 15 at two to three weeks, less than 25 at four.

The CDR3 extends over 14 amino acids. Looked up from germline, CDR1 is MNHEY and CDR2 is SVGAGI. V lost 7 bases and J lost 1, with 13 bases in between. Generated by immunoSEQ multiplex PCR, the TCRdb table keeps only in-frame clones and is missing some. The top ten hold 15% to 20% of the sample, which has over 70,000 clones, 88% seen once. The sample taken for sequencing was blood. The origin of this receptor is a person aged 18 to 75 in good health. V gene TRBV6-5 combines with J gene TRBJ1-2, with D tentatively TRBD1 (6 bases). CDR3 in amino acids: CASTPGGLNYGYTF. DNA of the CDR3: TGTGCCAGCACCCCGGGGGGGCTTAACTATGGCTACACCTTC.